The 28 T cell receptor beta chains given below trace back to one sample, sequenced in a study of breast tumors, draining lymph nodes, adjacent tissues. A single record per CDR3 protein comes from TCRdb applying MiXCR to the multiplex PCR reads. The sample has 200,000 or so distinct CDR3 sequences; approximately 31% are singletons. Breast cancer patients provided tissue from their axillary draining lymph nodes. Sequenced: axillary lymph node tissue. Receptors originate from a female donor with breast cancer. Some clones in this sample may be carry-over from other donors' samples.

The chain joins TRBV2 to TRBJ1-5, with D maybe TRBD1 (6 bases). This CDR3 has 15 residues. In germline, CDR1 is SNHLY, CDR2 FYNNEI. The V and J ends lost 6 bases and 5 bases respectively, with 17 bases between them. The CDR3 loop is CASRRDKGDHQPQHF. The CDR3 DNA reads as TGTGCCAGCAGACGGGACAAGGGGGACCATCAGCCCCAGCATTTT.

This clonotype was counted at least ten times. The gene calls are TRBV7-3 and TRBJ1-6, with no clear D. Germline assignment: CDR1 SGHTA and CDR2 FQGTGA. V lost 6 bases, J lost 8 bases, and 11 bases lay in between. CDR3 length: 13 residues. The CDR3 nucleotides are TGTGCCAGCAGTCGTGACTCGTATTCACCCCTCCACTTT. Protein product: CASSRDSYSPLHF.

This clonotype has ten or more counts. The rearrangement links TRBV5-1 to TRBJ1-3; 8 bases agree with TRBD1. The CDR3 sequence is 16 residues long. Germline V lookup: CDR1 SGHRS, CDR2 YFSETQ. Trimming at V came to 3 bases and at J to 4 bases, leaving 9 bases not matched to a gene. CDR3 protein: CASSYGSQGGGNTIYF. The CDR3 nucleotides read TGCGCCAGCAGCTACGGATCACAGGGGGGCGGAAACACCATATATTTT.

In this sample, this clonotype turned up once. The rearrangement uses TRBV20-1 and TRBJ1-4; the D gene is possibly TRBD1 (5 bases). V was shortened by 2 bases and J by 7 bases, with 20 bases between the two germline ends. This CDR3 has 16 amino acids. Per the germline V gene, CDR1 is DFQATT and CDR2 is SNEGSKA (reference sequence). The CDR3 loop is CSARQVGRRGSEKLFF. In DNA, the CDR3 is TGCAGTGCTAGACAGGTGGGCAGGAGGGGAAGTGAAAAACTGTTTTTT.

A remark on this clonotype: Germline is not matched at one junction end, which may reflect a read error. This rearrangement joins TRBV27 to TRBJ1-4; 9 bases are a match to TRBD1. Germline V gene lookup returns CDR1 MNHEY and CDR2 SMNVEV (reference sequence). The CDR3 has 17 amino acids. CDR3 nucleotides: TGTGCCAGCAGTCCTAAGACCCTGACAGGGGGGAGAGAAAGACTGTTTTTT. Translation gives CASSPKTLTGGRERLFF.

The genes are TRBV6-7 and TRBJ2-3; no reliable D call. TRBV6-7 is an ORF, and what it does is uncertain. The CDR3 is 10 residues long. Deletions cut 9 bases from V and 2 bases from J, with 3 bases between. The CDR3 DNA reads TGTGCCAGGTTCACAGATACGCAGTATTTT. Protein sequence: CARFTDTQYF.

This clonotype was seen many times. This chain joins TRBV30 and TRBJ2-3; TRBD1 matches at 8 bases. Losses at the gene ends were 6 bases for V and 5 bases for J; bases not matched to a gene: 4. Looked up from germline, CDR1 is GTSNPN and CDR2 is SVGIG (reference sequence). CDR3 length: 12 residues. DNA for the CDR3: TGTGCCTGTAAACAGGGGGGAGATACGCAGTATTTT. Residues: CACKQGGDTQYF.

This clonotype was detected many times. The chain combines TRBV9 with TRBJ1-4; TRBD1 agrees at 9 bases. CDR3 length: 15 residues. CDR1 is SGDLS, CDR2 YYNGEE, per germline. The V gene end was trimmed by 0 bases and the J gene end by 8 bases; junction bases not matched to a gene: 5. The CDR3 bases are TGTGCCAGCAGCGTAGGGGACAGGGAAGGAGAAAAACTGTTTTTT. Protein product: CASSVGDREGEKLFF.

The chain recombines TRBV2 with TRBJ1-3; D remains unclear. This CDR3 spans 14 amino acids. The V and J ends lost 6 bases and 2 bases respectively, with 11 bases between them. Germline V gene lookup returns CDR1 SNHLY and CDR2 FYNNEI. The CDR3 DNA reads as TGTGCCAGCAGCCCAGGCCACCCTGGAAACACCATATATTTT. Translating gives CASSPGHPGNTIYF.

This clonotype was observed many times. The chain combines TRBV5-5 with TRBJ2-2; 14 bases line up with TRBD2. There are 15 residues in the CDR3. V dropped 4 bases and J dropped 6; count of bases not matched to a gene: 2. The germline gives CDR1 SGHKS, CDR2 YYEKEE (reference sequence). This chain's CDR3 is CASSPGLAGAGELFF. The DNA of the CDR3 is TGTGCCAGCAGCCCGGGACTAGCGGGAGCCGGGGAGCTGTTTTTT.

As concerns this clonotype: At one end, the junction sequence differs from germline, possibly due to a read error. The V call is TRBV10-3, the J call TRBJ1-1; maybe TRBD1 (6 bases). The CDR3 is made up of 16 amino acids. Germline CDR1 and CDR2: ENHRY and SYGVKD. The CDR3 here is CAISDPAQGANTGAFF. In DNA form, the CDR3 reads TGTGCCATCAGTGATCCGGCACAGGGAGCGAACACTGGAGCTTTCTTT.

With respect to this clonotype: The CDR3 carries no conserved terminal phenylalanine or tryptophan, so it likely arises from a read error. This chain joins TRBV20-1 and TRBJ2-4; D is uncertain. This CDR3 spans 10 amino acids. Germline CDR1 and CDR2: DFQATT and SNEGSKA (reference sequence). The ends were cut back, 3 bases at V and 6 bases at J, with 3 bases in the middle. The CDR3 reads CSASRNIQYS. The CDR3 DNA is TGCAGTGCTAGCCGAAACATTCAGTACTCC.

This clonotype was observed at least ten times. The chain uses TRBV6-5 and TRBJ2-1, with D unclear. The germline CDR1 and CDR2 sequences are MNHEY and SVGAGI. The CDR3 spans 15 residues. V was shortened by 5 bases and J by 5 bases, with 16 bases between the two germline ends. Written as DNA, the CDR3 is TGTGCCAGCAGTCCCCTCTACCAGAAGAACAATGAGCAGTTCTTC. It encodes CASSPLYQKNNEQFF.

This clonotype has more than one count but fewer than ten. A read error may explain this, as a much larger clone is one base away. CDR3 amino acids: CASSPSGQLQETQHF. DNA of the CDR3: TGTGCCAGCAGCCCCTCTGGACAGTTACAAGAGACCCAGCACTTC. V is TRBV7-3 and J is TRBJ2-5, with a weak D call TRBD1 (6 bases). This CDR3 has 15 amino acids. Germline-derived CDR1 and CDR2 are SGHTA and FQGTGA.

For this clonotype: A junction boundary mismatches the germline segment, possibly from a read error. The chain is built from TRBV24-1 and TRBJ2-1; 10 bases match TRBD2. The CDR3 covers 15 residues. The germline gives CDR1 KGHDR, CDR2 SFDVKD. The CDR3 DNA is TGTGCCACCAACTCAGCGGGGGGGCCGGGGAATGAGCAGCCCTTC. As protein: CATNSAGGPGNEQPF.

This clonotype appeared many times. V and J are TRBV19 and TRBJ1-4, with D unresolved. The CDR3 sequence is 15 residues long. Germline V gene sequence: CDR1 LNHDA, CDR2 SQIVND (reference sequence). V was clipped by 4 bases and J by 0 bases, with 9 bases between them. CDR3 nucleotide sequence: TGTGCCAGTAGTAGCCCTGGCACAACTAATGAAAAACTGTTTTTT. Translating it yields CASSSPGTTNEKLFF.

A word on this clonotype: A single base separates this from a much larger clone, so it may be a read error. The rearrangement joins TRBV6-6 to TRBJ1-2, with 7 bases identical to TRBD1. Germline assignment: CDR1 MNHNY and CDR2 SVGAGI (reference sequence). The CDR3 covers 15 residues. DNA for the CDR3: TGTGCCGGCAGTGACCGACAGGGAACGACCTATGGCTACACCTTC. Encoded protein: CAGSDRQGTTYGYTF.

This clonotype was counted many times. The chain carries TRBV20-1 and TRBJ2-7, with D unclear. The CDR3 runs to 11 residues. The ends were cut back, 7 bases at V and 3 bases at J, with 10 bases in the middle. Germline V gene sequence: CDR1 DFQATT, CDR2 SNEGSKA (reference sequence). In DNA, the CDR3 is TGCAGTGGATATACCAGCTACGAGCAGTACTTC. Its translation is CSGYTSYEQYF.

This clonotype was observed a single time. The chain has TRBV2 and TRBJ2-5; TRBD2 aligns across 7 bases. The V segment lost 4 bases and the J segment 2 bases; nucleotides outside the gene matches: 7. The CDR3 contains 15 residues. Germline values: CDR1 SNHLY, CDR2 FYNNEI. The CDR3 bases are TGTGCCAGCAGTGGAGAGGGCGGGGGTCAAGAGACCCAGTACTTC. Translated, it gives CASSGEGGGQETQYF.

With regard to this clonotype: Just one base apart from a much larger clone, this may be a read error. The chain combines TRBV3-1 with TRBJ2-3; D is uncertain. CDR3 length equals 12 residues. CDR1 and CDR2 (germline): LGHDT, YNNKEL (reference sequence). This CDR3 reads CPSRGGTDTQYF. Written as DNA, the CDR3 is TGTCCCAGCCGCGGAGGCACAGATACGCAGTATTTT.

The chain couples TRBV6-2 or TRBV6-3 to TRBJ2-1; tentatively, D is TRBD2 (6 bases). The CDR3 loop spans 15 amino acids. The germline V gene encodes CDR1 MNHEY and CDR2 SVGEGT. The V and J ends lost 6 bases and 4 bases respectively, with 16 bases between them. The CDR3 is CASSPEGYLYNEQFF. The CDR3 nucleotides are TGTGCCAGCAGCCCGGAGGGCTATCTTTACAATGAGCAGTTCTTC.

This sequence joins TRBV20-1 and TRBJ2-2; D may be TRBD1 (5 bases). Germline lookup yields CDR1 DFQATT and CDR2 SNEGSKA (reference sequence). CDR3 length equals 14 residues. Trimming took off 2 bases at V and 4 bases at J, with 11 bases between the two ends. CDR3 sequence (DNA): TGCAGTGCTAGACAGCAGGGAAGCACCGGGGAGCTGTTTTTT. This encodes CSARQQGSTGELFF.

CDR3 residues: CASSQLGSRNYGYTF. In DNA form, the CDR3 reads TGCGCCAGCAGCCAACTGGGCTCAAGGAACTATGGCTACACCTTC. This chain links TRBV4-3 with TRBJ1-2, with D hard to call. CDR3 length: 15 amino acids. Looked up from germline, CDR1 is LGHNA and CDR2 is YSLEER. The V end lost 2 bases, the J end lost 2 bases, and 12 bases lay between the germline ends.

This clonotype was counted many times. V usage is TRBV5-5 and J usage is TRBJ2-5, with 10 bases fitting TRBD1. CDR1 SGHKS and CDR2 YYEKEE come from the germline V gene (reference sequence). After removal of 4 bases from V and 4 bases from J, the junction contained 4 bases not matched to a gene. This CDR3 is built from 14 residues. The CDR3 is CASSLGQGIETQYF. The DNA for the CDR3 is TGTGCCAGCAGCCTGGGACAGGGGATAGAGACCCAGTACTTC.

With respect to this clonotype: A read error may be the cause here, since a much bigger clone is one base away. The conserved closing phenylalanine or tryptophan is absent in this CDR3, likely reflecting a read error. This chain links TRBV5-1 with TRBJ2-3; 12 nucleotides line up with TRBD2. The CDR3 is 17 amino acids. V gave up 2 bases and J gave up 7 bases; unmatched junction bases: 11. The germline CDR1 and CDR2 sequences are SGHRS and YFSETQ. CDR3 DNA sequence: TGCGCCAGCAGCTTAAGTGAGGCTAGCGGGGGGGCATATACGCAGTATATT. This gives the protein CASSLSEASGGAYTQYI.

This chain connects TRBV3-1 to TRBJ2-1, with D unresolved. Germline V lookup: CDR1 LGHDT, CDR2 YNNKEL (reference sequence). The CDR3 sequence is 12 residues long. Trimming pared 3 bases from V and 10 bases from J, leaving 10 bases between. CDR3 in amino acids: CASSQVPVEQFF. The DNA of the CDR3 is TGTGCCAGCAGCCAGGTTCCGGTAGAGCAGTTCTTC.

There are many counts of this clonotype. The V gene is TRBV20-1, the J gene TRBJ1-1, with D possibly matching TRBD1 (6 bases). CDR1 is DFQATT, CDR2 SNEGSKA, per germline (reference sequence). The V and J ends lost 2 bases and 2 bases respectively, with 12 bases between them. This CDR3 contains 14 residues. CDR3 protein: CSARSSRGNTEAFF. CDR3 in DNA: TGCAGTGCTAGATCATCCAGGGGTAACACTGAAGCTTTCTTT.

The CDR3 DNA reads TGCAGCGTTGATGGGCCCAGGACTTTTGACAATGAGCAGTTCTTC. This sequence encodes CSVDGPRTFDNEQFF. The V and J genes are TRBV29-1 and TRBJ2-1, with TRBD2 as a possible D gene (5 bases). This CDR3 contains 15 residues. Trimming stripped 3 bases from V and 5 bases from J, with 17 bases between. Germline CDR1 is SQVTM and CDR2 is ANQGSEA.